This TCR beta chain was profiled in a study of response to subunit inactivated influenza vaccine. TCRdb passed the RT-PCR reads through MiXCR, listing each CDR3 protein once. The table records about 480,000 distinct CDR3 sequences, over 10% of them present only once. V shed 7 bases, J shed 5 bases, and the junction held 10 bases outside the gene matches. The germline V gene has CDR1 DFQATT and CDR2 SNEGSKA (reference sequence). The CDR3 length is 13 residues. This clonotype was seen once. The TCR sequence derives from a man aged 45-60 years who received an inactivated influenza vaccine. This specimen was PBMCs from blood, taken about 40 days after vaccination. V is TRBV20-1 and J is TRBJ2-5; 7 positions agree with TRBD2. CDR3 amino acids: CSVGLGGRETQYF. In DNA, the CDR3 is TGCAGTGTTGGCTTGGGGGGGAGGGAGACCCAGTACTTC.